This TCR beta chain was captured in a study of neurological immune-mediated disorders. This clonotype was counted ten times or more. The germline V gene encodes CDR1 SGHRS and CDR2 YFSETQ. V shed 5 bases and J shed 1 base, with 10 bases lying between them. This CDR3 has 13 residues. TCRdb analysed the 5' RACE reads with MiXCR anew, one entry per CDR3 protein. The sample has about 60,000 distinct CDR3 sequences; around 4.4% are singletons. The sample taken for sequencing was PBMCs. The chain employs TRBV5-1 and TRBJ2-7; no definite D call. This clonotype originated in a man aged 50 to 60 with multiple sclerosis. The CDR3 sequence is CASRPTRSYEQYF. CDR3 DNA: TGCGCCAGCAGACCTACAAGATCCTACGAGCAGTACTTC.